The 11 T cell receptor beta chains below come from one sample, sequenced in a study of regulatory T cells in long-lasting Graves disease. The time point: persistent/refractory GD, antithyroid drugs over 5 years with positive TRAb. PBMC-extracted RNA yielded the TCR library. TCR beta libraries were built with iRepertoire HTBI primers and Arm-PCR of CDR3 regions. TCRdb redid the calling of the multiplex PCR reads with MiXCR, one entry per CDR3 protein. The table lists about 420,000 distinct CDR3 sequences, around 22% of them singletons. The source was peripheral blood mononuclear cells (PBMCs), collected when the disease was refractory, from a patient treated with antithyroid drugs. These receptors originate from a female donor with Graves disease.

This clonotype was picked up a small number of times. The CDR3 region is CASSGRQGNYNEQFF. The CDR3 nucleotides are TGTGCCAGCAGCGGAAGACAGGGTAATTACAATGAGCAGTTCTTC. The rearrangement joins TRBV7-2 to TRBJ2-1; 7 bases match TRBD1. From germline, CDR1 is SGHTA and CDR2 FQGNSA. With V trimmed by 5 bases and J by 4 bases, 8 bases remained unmatched. This CDR3 has 15 residues. The entire variable domain, with the rest obtained from reference TRBV7-2 and TRBJ2-1, is as follows: GAGVSQSPSNKVTEKGKDVELRCDPISGHTALYWYRQSLGQGLEFLIYFQGNSAPDKSGLPSDRFSAERTGGSVSTLTIQRTQQEDSAVYLCASSGRQGNYNEQFFGPGTRLTVL.

This clonotype appeared many times. This chain uses TRBV2 with TRBJ1-1; 7 bases agree with TRBD1. CDR3 length equals 13 residues. After removal of 6 bases from V and 4 bases from J, the junction contained 5 bases not matched to a gene. Germline V CDR1 and CDR2: SNHLY, FYNNEI. The CDR3 reads CASRDRITTEAFF. Written as DNA, the CDR3 is TGTGCCAGCAGGGACAGGATTACCACTGAAGCTTTCTTT.

In its sample, this clonotype was seen a few times. The chain has TRBV6-1 and TRBJ2-2; 15 bases match TRBD2. V dropped 6 bases and J dropped 4; count of bases not matched to a gene: 6. The CDR3 contains 17 residues. Germline lookup yields CDR1 MNHNS and CDR2 SASEGT. CDR3 sequence (DNA): TGTGCCAGCAGAGGACTAGCGGGAGGGCCGACCACCGGGGAGCTGTTTTTT. It specifies CASRGLAGGPTTGELFF.

The CDR3: CASSPSGSGYTF. The CDR3, as DNA: TGTGCCAGCAGCCCCTCAGGATCCGGCTACACCTTC. The chain recombines TRBV3-1 with TRBJ1-2, with D hard to call. Germline V gene data show CDR1 as LGHDT and CDR2 as YNNKEL (reference sequence). Trimming cost V 4 bases and J 8 bases, with 11 bases left between them. The CDR3 spans 12 residues. The full variable domain, completed using reference TRBV3-1 and TRBJ1-2, is DTAVSQTPKYLVTQMGNDKSIKCEQNLGHDTMYWYKQDSKKFLKIMFSYNNKELIINETVPNRFSPKSPDKAHLNLHINSLELGDSAVYFCASSPSGSGYTFGSGTRLTVV.

This clonotype appeared a few times. The chain combines TRBV6-1 with TRBJ2-5; 7 bases match TRBD2. Germline CDR1 reads MNHNS; CDR2 reads SASEGT. The CDR3 is made up of 16 amino acids. V was clipped by 5 bases and J by 1 base; unmatched bases: 10. The CDR3 sequence is CASSRLPIAGQETQYF. Written as DNA, the CDR3 is TGTGCCAGCAGTAGACTCCCTATAGCGGGCCAAGAGACCCAGTACTTC.

The chain has TRBV9 and TRBJ2-7; 15 positions agree with TRBD2. CDR3 length: 17 residues. CDR1 is SGDLS, CDR2 YYNGEE, per germline. V lost 3 bases to trimming and J lost 3 bases; unmatched junction nucleotides: 7. For the CDR3, the DNA is TGTGCCAGCAGCGCCGGGACTAGCGGGAGGTCAGGCTACGAGCAGTACTTC. Translating gives CASSAGTSGRSGYEQYF.

V is TRBV20-1 and J is TRBJ2-5; 12 bases are shared with TRBD2. The CDR3 runs 15 residues. Per germline, CDR1 DFQATT and CDR2 SNEGSKA (reference sequence). Unmatched junction bases numbered 6, after V lost 6 bases and J lost 1 base. The CDR3 DNA reads TGCAGTGCAGAGGGACTAGCGGGCTTCCAAGAGACCCAGTACTTC. Translating it yields CSAEGLAGFQETQYF.

At least ten counts were recorded for this clonotype. The V and J genes are TRBV12-3 or TRBV12-4 and TRBJ1-2; 7 bases are a match to TRBD1. With V trimmed by 7 bases and J by 0 bases, 8 bases remained unmatched. This CDR3 has 15 amino acids. The CDR3 is CASTRQGRANYGYTF. Written as DNA, the CDR3 is TGTGCCAGCACCCGACAGGGACGAGCTAACTATGGCTACACCTTC.

J is TRBJ2-5 and V is TRBV7-9; D unresolved. Germline values: CDR1 SEHNR, CDR2 FQNEAQ (reference sequence). This CDR3 is built from 13 residues. V was trimmed by 0 bases and J by 5 bases, leaving 7 bases between them. CDR3 DNA: TGTGCCAGCAGCTTAGCCATGGTTGAGACCCAGTACTTC. Its translation: CASSLAMVETQYF.

This clonotype was observed a few times. V and J are TRBV29-1 and TRBJ2-7, with a weak D call TRBD2 (6 bases). Trimming shortened V by 0 bases and J by 2 bases, and 8 bases separated the two germline ends. The CDR3 sequence is 13 residues long. Germline CDR1 and CDR2: SQVTM and ANQGSEA. CDR3 residues: CSVEDAGPYEQYF. The CDR3 DNA follows: TGCAGCGTTGAAGATGCGGGGCCCTACGAGCAGTACTTC.

Regarding this clonotype: In this CDR3 the conserved last residue, phenylalanine or tryptophan, is missing, so a read error is likely. The chain combines TRBV27 with TRBJ2-7; TRBD2 agrees at 8 bases. Germline lookup yields CDR1 MNHEY and CDR2 SMNVEV (reference sequence). There are 15 residues in the CDR3. V was clipped by 5 bases and J by 4 bases; unmatched bases: 10. The CDR3 nucleotides are TGTGCCAGCAGTCCCGAAACGGGGGGGCGGTACGAGCAGTACTAC. It encodes CASSPETGGRYEQYY.